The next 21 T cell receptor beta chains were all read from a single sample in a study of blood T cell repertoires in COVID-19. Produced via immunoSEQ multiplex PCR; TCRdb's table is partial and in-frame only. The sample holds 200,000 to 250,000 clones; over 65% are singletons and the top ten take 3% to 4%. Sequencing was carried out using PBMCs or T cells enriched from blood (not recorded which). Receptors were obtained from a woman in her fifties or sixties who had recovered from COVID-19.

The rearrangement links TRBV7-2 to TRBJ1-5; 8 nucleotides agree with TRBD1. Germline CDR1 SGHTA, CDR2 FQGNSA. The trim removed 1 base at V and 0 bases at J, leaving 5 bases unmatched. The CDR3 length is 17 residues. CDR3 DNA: TGTGCCAGCAGCTTAGGGACAGGGTGGGATAGCAATCAGCCCCAGCATTTT. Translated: CASSLGTGWDSNQPQHF.

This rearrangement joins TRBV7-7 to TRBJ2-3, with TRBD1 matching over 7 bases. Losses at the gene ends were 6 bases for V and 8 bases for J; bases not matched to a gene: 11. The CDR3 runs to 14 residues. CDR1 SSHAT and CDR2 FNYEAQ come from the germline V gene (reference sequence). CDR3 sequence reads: CASSRDSRVGTQYF. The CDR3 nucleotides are TGTGCCAGCAGTCGGGACAGCCGGGTCGGTACGCAGTATTTT.

The CDR3: CASRGGQGLGYTF. The CDR3 DNA reads as TGTGCCAGCAGGGGCGGACAGGGTCTTGGCTACACCTTC. V is TRBV6-5 and J is TRBJ1-2; 8 bases match TRBD1. J gave up 7 bases and V 6 bases, and 7 bases lay outside the gene matches. This CDR3 region has 13 residues. Per germline, CDR1 MNHEY and CDR2 SVGAGI.

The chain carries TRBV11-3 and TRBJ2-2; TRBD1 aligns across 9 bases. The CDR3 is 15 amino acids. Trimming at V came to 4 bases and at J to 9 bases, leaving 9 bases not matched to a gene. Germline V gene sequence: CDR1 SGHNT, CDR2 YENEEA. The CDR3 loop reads CASSSTGQGDRELFF. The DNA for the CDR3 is TGTGCCAGCAGCTCAACGGGACAGGGAGATCGGGAGCTGTTTTTT.

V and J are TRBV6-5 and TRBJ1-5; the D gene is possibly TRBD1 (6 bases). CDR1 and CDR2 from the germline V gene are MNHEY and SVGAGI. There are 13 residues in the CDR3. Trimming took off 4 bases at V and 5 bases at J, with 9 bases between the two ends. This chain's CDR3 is CASSSDRDQPQHF. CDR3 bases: TGTGCCAGCAGTTCGGACAGAGATCAGCCCCAGCATTTT.

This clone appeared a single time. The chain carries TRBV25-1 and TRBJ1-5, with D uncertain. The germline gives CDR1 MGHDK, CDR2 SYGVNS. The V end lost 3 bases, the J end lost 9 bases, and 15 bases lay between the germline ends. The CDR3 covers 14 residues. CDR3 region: CASSDSGSELPQHF. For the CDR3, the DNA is TGTGCCAGCAGTGATTCAGGTTCCGAATTGCCCCAGCATTTT.

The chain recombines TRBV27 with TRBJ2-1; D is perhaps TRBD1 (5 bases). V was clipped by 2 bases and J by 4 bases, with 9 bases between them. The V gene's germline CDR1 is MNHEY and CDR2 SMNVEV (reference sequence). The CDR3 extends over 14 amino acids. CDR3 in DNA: TGTGCCAGCAGTTTAAGGACACCATACAATGAGCAGTTCTTC. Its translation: CASSLRTPYNEQFF.

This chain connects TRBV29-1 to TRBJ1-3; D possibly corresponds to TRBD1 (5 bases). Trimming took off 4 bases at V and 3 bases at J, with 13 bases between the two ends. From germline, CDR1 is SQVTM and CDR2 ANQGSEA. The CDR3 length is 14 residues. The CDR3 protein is CSVVISGGGNTIYF. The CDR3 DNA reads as TGCAGCGTTGTAATATCCGGGGGTGGAAACACCATATATTTT.

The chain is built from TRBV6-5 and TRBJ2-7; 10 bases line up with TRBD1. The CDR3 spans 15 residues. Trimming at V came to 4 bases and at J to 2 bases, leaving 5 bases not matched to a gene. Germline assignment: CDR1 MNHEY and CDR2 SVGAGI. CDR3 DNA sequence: TGTGCCAGCAGTTTCGGACAGGGGGAGGCCTACGAGCAGTACTTC. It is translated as CASSFGQGEAYEQYF.

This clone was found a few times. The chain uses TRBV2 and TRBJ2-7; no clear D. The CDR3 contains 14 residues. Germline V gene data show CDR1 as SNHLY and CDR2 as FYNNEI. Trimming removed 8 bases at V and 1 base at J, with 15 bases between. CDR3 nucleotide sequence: TGTGCCAGCCTTCTTCGGGTCTTGTCCTACGAGCAGTACTTC. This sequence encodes CASLLRVLSYEQYF.

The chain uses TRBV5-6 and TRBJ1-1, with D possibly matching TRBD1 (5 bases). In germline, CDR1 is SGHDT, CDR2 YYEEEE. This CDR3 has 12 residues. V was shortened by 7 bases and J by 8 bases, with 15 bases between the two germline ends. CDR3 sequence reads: CASSTGGREAFF. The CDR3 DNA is TGTGCCAGCTCCACGGGGGGAAGAGAAGCTTTCTTT.

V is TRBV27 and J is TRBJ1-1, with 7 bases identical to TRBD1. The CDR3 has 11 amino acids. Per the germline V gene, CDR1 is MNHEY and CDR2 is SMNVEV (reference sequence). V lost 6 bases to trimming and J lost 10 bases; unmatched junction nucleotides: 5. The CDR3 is CASSSTGSAFF. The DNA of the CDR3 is TGTGCCAGCAGCTCGACAGGGTCAGCTTTCTTT.

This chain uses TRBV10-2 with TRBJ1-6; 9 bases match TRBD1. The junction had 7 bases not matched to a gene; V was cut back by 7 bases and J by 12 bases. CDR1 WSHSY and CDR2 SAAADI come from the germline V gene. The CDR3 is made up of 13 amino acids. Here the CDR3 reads CASTGQGLLPLHF. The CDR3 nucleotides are TGCGCCAGCACCGGACAGGGGCTTTTACCCCTCCACTTT.

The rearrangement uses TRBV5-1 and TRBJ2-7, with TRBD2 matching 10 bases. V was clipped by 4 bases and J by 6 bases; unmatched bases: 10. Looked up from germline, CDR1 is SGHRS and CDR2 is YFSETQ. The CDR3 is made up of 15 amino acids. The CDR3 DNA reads TGCGCCAGCAGCCTCTTGCCTAGCGGGAGTGGCGAGCAGTACTTC. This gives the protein CASSLLPSGSGEQYF.

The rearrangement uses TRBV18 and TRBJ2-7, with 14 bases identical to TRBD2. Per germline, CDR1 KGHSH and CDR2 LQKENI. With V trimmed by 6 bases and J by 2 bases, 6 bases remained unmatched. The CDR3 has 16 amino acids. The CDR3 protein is CASSQGTSGSPYEQYF. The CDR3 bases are TGTGCCAGCTCTCAAGGGACTAGCGGGAGCCCCTACGAGCAGTACTTC. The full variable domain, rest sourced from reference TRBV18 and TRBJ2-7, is NAGVMQNPRHLVRRRGQEARLRCSPMKGHSHVYWYRQLPEEGLKFMVYLQKENIIDESGMPKERFSAEFPKEGPSILRIQQVVRGDSAAYFCASSQGTSGSPYEQYFGPGTRLTVT.

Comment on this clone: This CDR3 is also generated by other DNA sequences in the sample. The CDR3 nucleotides are TGTGCCAGCAGCGCGGGGGGACAAGAGACCCAGTACTTC. Protein: CASSAGGQETQYF. The V and J genes are TRBV9 and TRBJ2-5, with 7 positions matching TRBD2. This CDR3 region has 13 residues. The junction had 1 base not matched to a gene; V was cut back by 3 bases and J by 2 bases. The germline V gene has CDR1 SGDLS and CDR2 YYNGEE.

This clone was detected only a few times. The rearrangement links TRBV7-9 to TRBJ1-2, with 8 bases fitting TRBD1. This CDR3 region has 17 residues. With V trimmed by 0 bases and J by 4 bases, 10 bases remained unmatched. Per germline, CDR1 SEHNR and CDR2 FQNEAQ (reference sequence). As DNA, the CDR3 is TGTGCCAGCAGCTTAGCTGGTAGACAGGGGAATATCTATGGCTACACCTTC. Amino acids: CASSLAGRQGNIYGYTF.

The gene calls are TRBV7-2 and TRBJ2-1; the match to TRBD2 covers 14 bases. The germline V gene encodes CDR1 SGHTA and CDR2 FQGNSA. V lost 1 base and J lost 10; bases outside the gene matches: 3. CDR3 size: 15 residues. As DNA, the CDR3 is TGTGCCAGCAGCTTAGGACTAGCGGGAGGGCGGGAGCAGTTCTTC. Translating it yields CASSLGLAGGREQFF.

This CDR3 reads CASSTDRGNNQPQHF. Here the CDR3 DNA reads TGTGCCAGCTCAACAGACAGGGGGAACAATCAGCCCCAGCATTTT. This chain uses TRBV18 with TRBJ1-5; 9 positions match TRBD1. CDR1 and CDR2 from the germline V gene are KGHSH and LQKENI. V gave up 5 bases and J gave up 3 bases; unmatched junction bases: 5. CDR3 length: 15 residues.

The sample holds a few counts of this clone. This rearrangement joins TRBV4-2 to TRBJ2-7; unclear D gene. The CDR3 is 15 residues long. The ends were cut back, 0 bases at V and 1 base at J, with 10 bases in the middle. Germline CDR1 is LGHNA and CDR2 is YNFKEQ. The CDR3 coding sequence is TGTGCCAGCAGCCAAGAGCGCCGAATATCCTACGAGCAGTACTTC. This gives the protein CASSQERRISYEQYF.

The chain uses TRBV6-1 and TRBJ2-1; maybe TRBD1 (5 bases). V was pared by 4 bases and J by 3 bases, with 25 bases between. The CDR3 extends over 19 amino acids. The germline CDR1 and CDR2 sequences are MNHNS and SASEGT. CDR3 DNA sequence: TGTGCCAGCAGTGGACCTATTCAAGTAGGGGTGAATCGCTACAATGAGCAGTTCTTC. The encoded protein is CASSGPIQVGVNRYNEQFF.